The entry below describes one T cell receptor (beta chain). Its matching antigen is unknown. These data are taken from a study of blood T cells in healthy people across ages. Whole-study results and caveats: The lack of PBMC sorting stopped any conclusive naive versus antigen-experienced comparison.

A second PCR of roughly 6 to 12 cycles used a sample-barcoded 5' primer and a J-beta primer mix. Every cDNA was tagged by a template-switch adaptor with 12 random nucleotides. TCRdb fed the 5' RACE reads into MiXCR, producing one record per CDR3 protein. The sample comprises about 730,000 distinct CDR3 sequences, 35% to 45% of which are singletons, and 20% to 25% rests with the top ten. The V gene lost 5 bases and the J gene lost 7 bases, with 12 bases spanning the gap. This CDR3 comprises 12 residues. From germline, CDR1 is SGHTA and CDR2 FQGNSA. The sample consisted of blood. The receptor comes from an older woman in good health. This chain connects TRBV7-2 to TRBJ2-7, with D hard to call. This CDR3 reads CASSRMYNEQYF. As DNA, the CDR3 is TGTGCCAGCAGCAGGATGTATAATGAGCAGTACTTC.